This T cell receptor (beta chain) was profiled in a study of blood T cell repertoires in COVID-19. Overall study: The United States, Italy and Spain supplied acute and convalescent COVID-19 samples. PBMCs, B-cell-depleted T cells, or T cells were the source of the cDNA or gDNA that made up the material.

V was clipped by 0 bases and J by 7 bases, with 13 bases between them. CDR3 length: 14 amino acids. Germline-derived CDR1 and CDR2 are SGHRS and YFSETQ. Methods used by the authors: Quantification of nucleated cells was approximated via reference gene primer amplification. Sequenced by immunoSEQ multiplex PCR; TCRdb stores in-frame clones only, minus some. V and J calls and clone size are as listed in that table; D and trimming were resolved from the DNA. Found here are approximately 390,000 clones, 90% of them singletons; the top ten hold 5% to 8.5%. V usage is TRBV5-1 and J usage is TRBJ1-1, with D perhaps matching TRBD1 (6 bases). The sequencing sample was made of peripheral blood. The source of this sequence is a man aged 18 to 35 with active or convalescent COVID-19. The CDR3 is CASSLEGVGVEAFF. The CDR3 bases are TGCGCCAGCAGCTTGGAGGGGGTTGGGGTTGAAGCTTTCTTT. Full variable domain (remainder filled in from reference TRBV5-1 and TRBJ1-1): KAGVTQTPRYLIKTRGQQVTLSCSPISGHRSVSWYQQTPGQGLQFLFEYFSETQRNKGNFPGRFSGRQFSNSRSEMNVSTLELGDSALYLCASSLEGVGVEAFFGQGTRLTVV.